This TCR beta chain comes out of a study of T cell responses to AZD1222 COVID-19 vaccine. For this clone: Antigen specificity is unknown.

Clones were sequenced by immunoSEQ multiplex PCR, and TCRdb holds only the in-frame ones, with some missing. The profile shows about 140,000 clones, around 90% of them singletons. Notes on the study in general: The repertoires were collected only after the peak T cell response. The study reported that nearly half of spike-specific TCRs target unmutated variant regions. Among vaccine-associated CD4 TCRs, coverage spanned spike, with dominance at 160-218 and 743-854.

The specimen was peripheral blood, collected on day 0 of AZD1222 vaccination. The TCR sequence derives from an adult in good health.

The CDR3 here is CASSSRTGNYGYTF. CDR3 sequence (DNA): TGTGCCAGCAGCTCTAGGACAGGGAACTATGGCTACACCTTC. The J gene is TRBJ1-2, the V gene TRBV5-4; 8 nucleotides match TRBD1. With 3 bases clipped from V and 2 bases from J, the junction kept 3 bases outside the gene matches. Germline lookup yields CDR1 SGHNT and CDR2 YYREEE (reference sequence). The CDR3 covers 14 residues.